This T cell receptor beta chain was profiled in a study of blood T cell repertoires in COVID-19. Across the study: Acute and convalescent COVID-19 samples came from the United States, Italy and Spain. T cells, B-cell-depleted T cells, or PBMCs supplied cDNA or gDNA.

Authors' data handling: For nucleated cells, counts were estimated from reference gene primer amplification. Method: immunoSEQ multiplex PCR; TCRdb's copy keeps in-frame clones and lacks some. V, J and clone size derive from that table, while D and trimming were established from the DNA sequence. The profile covers around 110,000 clones, with 82% appearing a single time and roughly 7% taken by the ten largest. The CDR3 is 12 amino acids. The germline V gene has CDR1 SQVTM and CDR2 ANQGSEA. The chain combines TRBV29-1 with TRBJ2-1; 12 positions match TRBD2. The sequence derives from a man between 65 and 80 years old with active or convalescent COVID-19. The sample was peripheral blood. The CDR3 spells CGGTSGWNEQFF. The CDR3 nucleotides are TGCGGTGGGACTAGCGGGTGGAATGAGCAGTTCTTC.